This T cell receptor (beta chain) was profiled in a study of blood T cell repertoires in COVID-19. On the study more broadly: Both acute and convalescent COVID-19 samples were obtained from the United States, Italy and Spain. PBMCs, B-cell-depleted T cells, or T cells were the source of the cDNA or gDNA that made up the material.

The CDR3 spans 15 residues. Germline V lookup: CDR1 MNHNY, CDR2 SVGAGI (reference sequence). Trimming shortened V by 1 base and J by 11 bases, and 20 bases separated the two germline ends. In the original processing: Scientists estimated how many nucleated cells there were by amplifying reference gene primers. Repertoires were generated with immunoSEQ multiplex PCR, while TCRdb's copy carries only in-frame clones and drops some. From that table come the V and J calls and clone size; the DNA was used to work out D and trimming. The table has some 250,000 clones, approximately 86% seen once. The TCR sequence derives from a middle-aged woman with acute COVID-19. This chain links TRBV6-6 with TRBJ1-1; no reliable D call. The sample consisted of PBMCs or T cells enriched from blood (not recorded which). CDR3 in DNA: TGTGCCAGCAGTTACTTCCAGGTGAGATCCCCCGAGGCTTTCTTT. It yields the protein CASSYFQVRSPEAFF.